The rows below give T cell receptor beta chains drawn from one sample of a study of PD-L1 blockade in urothelial cancer. TCRdb keeps only in-frame clones here, not all; method: immunoSEQ multiplex PCR. The table has 60,000 or so clones, roughly 85% seen once. Here the sequenced sample was PBMCs, taken around atezolizumab (anti-PD-L1) treatment. These receptors were obtained from a man between 65 and 85 years old with urothelial cancer. CDR3s include the opening cysteine and the closing phenylalanine or tryptophan.

V,CDR3
TRBV10-3,CAISESAGGPNEQFF
TRBV5-1,CASSLGTSATPYEQYF
TRBV11-2,CASRGQGLWQPQHF
TRBV28,CASSLVVGVRYAYF
TRBV19,CASAASTGGNEQYF
TRBV7-2,CASSLEGTDYEQYF
TRBV13,CASSYGTGVSYEQYF
TRBV7-9,CASSPTSGAHTGELFF
TRBV15,CATSRDPGGAQPQHF
TRBV6-5,CASRDGVAYGYTF
TRBV5-1,CASTGQPSTDTQYF
TRBV5-1,CATAGTSGHNEQFF
TRBV4-1,CASSQEWEEGRWETQYF
TRBV5-1,CASSAPGNLAKNIQYF
TRBV14,CASSHGGVSNTGELFF
TRBV2,CASSPMNTEAFF
TRBV30,CASRDYEEQYF
TRBV29-1,CSVVRPSGFQETQYF
TRBV10-3,CAIQDGGQGVYEQYF
TRBV7-3,CASSPSGGRNTGELFF
TRBV9,CASSLRQGDGNTIYF
TRBV6-6,CASTLPGGADTQYF
TRBV29-1,CSVGGIPIYEQYF
TRBV10-3,CAIRGQGDTEAFF
TRBV18,CASSPSLPSEQYF
TRBV2,CASRADYNEQFF
TRBV4-1,CASSQEIGARSGNTIYF
TRBV5-5,CASSSIGGQASGANVLTF
TRBV28,CASSLSPSGTEAFF
TRBV10-2,CASMLGDRGETQYF
TRBV5-6,CASSLEGGYTF
TRBV10-2,CASSDLGALKYEQYF
TRBV7-2,CASSRTSSGKGELFF
TRBV7-9,CASSHEGDPGGEKLFF
TRBV10-3,CAISEPGEKLFF
TRBV30,CAWSSGLAAQETQYF
TRBV9,CASSVRTSGTPYF
TRBV7-2,CASSPGTDPAQTQYF